This T cell receptor (beta chain) was observed in a study of memory CD4+ T cells and cytomegalovirus serostatus. Study results and limitations: Suggested: most of the CMV-linked TCR signature lies in CD4+ memory cells. Of 150 to 200 reported CMV TCRbeta sequences, some 67 were found in memory CD4+ repertoires.

Sequenced by immunoSEQ multiplex PCR; TCRdb stores in-frame clones only, minus some. There are about 60,000 clones in the sample; roughly 84% occur only once, and about 0.51% lies in the top ten. The sort gate was single viable CD3+CD4+CD8-CD45RO+ cells for memory CD4+ T cells. Serostatus was set by detecting CMV pp150, pp28, p38, p52 IgG. Total CD4+ T cells were enriched by CD4 positive selection. Of note for this clone: As yet, its antigen is unknown.

The clonotype originates from an adult in good health and CMV-seronegative. Some clones in this sample may be carry-over from other donors' samples. The sequenced sample was memory CD4+ T cells from blood.

CDR3 in amino acids: CASSEGQPASGNTIYF. The CDR3 nucleotides are TGTGCCAGCAGCGAGGGACAGCCAGCCTCTGGAAACACCATATATTTT. The rearrangement links TRBV7-2 to TRBJ1-3; 7 nucleotides match TRBD1. The CDR3 contains 16 residues. The junction had 7 bases not matched to a gene; V was cut back by 5 bases and J by 0 bases. The germline CDR1 and CDR2 sequences are SGHTA and FQGNSA.